This T cell receptor (beta chain) emerged from a study of shared clonotypes between healthy human individuals. Worth noting for this clone: Antigen unknown.

It was roughly 190 ng DNA, 31,000 or so T cell genomes, that sorted-subset replicate PCRs used. This table comes from immunoSEQ multiplex PCR, and its TCRdb copy is limited to in-frame clones, with some not included. The sample holds over a million clones, around 95% seen once. Study-wide points: Large depth notwithstanding, sorted-subset sequencing proved incomplete by rarefaction. In having few donors, the study represented limited genetic and exposure-history diversity.

V trimming: 0 bases; J trimming: 4 bases; junction bases outside the gene matches: 4. CDR1 is SGDLS, CDR2 YYNGEE, per germline. CDR3 size: 16 residues. Adults of Caucasian background living in Nashville, Tennessee made up all donors. The chain is built from TRBV9 and TRBJ2-1, with TRBD2 matching 10 bases. This sequence originates from a man aged 30 to 45 in good health. The sequencing sample was made of naive CD4+ T cells sorted from blood. Subset described: CD45RA+ positively selected. The CDR3 is CASSVVGTSVYNEQFF. The CDR3 DNA sequence: TGTGCCAGCAGCGTAGTGGGGACTAGCGTGTACAATGAGCAGTTCTTC.